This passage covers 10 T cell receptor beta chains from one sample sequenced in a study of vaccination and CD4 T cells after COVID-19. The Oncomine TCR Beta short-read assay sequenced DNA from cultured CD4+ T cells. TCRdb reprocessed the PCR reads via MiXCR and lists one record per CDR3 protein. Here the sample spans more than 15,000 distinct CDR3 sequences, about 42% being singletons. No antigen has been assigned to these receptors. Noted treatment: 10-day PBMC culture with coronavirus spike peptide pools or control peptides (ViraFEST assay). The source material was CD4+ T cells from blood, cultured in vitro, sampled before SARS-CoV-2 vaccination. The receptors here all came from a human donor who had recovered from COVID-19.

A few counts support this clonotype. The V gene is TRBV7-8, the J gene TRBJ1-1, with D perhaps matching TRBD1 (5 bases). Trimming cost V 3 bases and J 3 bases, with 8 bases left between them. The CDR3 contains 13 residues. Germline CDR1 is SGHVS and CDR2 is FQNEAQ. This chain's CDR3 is CASSFGTYTEAFF. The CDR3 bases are TGTGCCAGCAGCTTCGGGACTTACACTGAAGCTTTCTTT.

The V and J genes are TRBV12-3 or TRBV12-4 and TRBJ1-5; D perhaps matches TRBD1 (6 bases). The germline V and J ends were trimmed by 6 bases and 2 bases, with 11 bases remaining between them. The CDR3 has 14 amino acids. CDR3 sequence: CASSQDRRNQPQHF. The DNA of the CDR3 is TGTGCCAGCAGCCAAGACAGGCGCAATCAGCCCCAGCATTTT.

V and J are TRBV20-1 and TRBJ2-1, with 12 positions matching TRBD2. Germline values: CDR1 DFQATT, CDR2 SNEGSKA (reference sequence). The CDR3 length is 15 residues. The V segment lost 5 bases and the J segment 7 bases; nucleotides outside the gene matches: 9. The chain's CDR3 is CSAQSASGRANEQFF. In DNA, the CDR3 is TGCAGTGCTCAATCGGCTAGCGGGAGGGCGAATGAGCAGTTCTTC.

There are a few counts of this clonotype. CDR3 nucleotides: TGTGCCAGCAGCCCCCCCGCGGGGATGGGCAAAGCTTTCTTT. Protein sequence: CASSPPAGMGKAFF. This chain uses TRBV7-2 with TRBJ1-1, with D unclear. This CDR3 has 14 amino acids. The germline V gene encodes CDR1 SGHTA and CDR2 FQGNSA. Trimming removed 5 bases at V and 9 bases at J, with 19 bases between.

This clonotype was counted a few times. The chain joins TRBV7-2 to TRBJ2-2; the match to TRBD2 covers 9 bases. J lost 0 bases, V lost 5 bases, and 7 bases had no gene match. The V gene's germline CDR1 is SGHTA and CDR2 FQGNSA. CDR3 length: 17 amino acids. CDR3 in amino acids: CASSLGTSRSNTGELFF. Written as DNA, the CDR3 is TGTGCCAGCAGCCTCGGGACTAGCCGTTCGAACACCGGGGAGCTGTTTTTT. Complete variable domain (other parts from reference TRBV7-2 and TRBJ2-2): GAGVSQSPSNKVTEKGKDVELRCDPISGHTALYWYRQSLGQGLEFLIYFQGNSAPDKSGLPSDRFSAERTGGSVSTLTIQRTQQEDSAVYLCASSLGTSRSNTGELFFGEGSRLTVL.

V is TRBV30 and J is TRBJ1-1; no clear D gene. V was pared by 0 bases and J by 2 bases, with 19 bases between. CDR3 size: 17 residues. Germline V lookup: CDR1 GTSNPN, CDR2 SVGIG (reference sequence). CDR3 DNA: TGTGCCTGGAGTGTAATCGCAGGCTCAGCCGTAAACACTGAAGCTTTCTTT. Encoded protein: CAWSVIAGSAVNTEAFF.

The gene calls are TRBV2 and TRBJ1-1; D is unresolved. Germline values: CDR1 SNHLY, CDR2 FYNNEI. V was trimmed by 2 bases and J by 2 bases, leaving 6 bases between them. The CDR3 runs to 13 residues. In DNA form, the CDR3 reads TGTGCCAGCAGTGAACAGAGAAACACTGAAGCTTTCTTT. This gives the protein CASSEQRNTEAFF.

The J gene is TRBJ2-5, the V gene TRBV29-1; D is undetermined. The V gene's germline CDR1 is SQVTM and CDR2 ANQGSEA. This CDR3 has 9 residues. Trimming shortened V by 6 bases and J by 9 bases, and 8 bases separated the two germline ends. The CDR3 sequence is CSVGYPQYF. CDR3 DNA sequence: TGCAGCGTGGGCTACCCCCAGTACTTC.

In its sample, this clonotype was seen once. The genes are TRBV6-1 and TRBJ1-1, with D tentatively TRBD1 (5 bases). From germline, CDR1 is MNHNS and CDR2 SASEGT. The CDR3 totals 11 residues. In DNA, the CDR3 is TGTGTCTGCCAGCGGGGGGCTGAAGCTTTCTTT. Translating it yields CVCQRGAEAFF.

This CDR3 is CASSPDRGASYNEQFF. DNA for the CDR3: TGTGCCAGCAGCCCTGACCGAGGGGCCTCCTACAATGAGCAGTTCTTC. The V call is TRBV5-4, the J call TRBJ2-1; D may be TRBD1 or TRBD2 (5 bases each). This CDR3 spans 16 amino acids. Germline assignment: CDR1 SGHNT and CDR2 YYREEE (reference sequence). Trimming left V 4 bases short and J 0 bases short, with 14 bases between.